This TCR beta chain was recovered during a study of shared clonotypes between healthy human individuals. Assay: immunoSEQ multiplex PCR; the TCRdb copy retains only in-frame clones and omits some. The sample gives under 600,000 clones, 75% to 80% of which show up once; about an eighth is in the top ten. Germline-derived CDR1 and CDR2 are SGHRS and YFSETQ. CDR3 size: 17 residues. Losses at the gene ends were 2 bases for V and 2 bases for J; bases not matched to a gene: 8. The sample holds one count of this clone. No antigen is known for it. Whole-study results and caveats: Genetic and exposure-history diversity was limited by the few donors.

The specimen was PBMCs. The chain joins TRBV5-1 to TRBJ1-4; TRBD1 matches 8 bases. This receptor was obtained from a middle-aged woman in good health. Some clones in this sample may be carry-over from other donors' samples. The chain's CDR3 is CASSLGQGRETNEKLFF. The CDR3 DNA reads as TGCGCCAGCAGCTTAGGACAGGGAAGGGAGACTAATGAAAAACTGTTTTTT.